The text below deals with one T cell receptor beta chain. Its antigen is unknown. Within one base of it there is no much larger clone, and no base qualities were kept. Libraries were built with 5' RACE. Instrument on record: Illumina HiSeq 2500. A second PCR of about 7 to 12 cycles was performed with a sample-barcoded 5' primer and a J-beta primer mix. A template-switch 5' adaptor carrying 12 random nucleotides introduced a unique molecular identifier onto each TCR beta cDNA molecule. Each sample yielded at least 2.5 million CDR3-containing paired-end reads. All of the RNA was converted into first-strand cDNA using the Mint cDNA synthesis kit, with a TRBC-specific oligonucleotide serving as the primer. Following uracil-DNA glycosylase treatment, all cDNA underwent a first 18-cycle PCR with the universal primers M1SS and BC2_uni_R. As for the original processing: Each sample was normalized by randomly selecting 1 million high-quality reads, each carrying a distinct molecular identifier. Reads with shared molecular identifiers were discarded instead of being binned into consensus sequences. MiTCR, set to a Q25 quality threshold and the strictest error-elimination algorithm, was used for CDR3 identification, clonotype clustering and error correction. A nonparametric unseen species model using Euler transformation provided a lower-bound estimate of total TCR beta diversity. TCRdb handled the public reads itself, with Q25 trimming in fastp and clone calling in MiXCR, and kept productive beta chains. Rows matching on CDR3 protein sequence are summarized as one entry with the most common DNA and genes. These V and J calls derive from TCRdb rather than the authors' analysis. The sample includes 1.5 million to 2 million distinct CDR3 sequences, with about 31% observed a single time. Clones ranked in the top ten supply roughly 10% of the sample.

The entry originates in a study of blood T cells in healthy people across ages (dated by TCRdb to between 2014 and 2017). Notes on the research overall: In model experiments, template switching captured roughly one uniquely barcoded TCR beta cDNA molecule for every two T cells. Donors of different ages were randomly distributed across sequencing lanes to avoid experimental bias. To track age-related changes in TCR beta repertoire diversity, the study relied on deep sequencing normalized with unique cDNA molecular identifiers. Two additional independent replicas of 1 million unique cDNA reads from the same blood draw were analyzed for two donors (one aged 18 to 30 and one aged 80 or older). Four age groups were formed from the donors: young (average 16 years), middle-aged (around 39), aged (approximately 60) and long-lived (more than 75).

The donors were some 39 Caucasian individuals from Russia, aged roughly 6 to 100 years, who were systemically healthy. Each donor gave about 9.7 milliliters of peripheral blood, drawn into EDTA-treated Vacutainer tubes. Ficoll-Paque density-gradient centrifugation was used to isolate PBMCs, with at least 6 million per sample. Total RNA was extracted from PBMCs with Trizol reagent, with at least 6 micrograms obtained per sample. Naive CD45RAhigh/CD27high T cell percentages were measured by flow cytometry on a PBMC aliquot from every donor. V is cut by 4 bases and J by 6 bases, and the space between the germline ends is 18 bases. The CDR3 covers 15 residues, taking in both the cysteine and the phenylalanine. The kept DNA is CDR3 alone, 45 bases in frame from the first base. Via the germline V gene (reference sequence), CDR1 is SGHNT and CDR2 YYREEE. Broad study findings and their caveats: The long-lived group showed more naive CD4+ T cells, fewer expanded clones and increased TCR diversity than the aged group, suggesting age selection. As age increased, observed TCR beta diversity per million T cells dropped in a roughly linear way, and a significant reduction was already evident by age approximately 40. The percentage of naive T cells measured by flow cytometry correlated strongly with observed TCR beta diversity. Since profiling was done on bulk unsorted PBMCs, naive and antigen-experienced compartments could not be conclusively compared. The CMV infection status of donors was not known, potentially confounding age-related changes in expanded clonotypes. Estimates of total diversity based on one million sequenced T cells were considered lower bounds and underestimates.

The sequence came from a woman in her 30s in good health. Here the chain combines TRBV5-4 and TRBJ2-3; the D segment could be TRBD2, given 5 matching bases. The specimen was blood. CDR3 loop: CASSARVIGGDTQYF. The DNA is TGTGCCAGCAGCGCCCGAGTGATCGGCGGGGATACGCAGTATTTT.